This is a list of T cell receptor beta chains from one sample in a study of shared T cell receptors in the human thymus. Only in-frame clones appear in the TCRdb table, and some are missing; sequencing was by immunoSEQ multiplex PCR. The data show 630,000 or so clones, more than 75% seen once. In addition, the sample was reused for a study of human thymus T cells.

The material sequenced was thymocytes. The receptors here all came from a boy in the first two years of life with a congenital heart defect. Each CDR3 is given with its conserved first and last residue. The D gene is left open where the match is weak.

>TRBD2|TRBJ2-7|TRBV19
CASSRTSGNHEQYF
TGTGCCAGTAGTAGGACTAGCGGGAACCACGAGCAGTACTTC
>.|TRBJ1-2|TRBV30
CAWSVPGIYGYTF
TGTGCCTGGAGTGTACCCGGGATCTATGGCTACACCTTC
>TRBD2|TRBJ2-1|TRBV19
CASSILGTSGGYNEQFF
TGTGCCAGTAGCATCCTCGGGACTAGCGGGGGATACAATGAGCAGTTCTTC
>.|TRBJ2-5|TRBV25-1
CASSEYWFVQGQETQYF
TGTGCCAGCAGTGAATATTGGTTTGTGCAGGGGCAAGAGACCCAGTACTTC
>.|TRBJ2-5|TRBV6-1
CASRQGEETQYF
TGTGCCAGCAGGCAAGGAGAAGAGACCCAGTACTTC
>TRBD2|TRBJ2-1|TRBV6-4
CASSDSSLSLAGARSSYNEQFF
TGTGCCAGCAGTGACTCCTCCCTCTCACTAGCGGGGGCCAGGAGCTCCTACAATGAGCAGTTCTTC
>TRBD2|TRBJ2-7|TRBV14
CASSHAGGGTYEQYF
TGTGCCAGCAGCCACGCCGGGGGGGGGACTTACGAGCAGTACTTC
>.|TRBJ2-6|TRBV15
CATSRGSNKGPAGANVLTF
TGTGCCACCAGCAGAGGTAGTAATAAGGGGCCCGCGGGGGCCAACGTCCTGACTTTC
>TRBD2|TRBJ2-7|TRBV27
CASSHGLAGSSYEQYF
TGTGCCAGCAGCCACGGACTAGCGGGTTCCTCCTACGAGCAGTACTTC
>TRBD2|TRBJ2-7|TRBV4-1
CASSQNKPGTSGVKEQYF
TGCGCCAGCAGCCAAAATAAACCCGGGACTAGCGGGGTGAAGGAGCAGTACTTC
>TRBD1|TRBJ2-1|TRBV9
CASSESPPTSGTGSYNEQFF
TGTGCCAGCAGCGAAAGTCCCCCTACCTCCGGGACAGGGTCCTACAATGAGCAGTTCTTC
>TRBD2|TRBJ2-3|TRBV27
CASRLRTSGTDTQYF
TGTGCCAGCAGACTTAGGACTAGCGGCACAGATACGCAGTATTTT
>TRBD2|TRBJ2-2|TRBV9
CASSVVSSSGTGELFF
TGTGCCAGCAGCGTAGTTTCTTCTAGCGGCACCGGGGAGCTGTTTTTT
>TRBD2|TRBJ2-1|TRBV6-4
CASSVGSGGAQNEQFF
TGTGCCAGCAGTGTTGGTAGCGGGGGGGCTCAGAATGAGCAGTTCTTC
>TRBD1|TRBJ1-2|TRBV2
CASSEANGQGHGYTF
TGTGCCAGCAGTGAAGCGAATGGACAGGGTCATGGCTACACCTTC
>TRBD1|TRBJ2-7|TRBV18
CASSPRANDRGADYEQYF
TGTGCCAGCTCACCACGGGCAAATGACAGGGGCGCTGACTACGAGCAGTACTTC
>TRBD2|TRBJ2-7|TRBV2
CASSERDYYEQYF
TGTGCCAGCAGTGAGAGGGACTACTACGAGCAGTACTTC
>.|TRBJ2-3|TRBV7-9
CASSKKRALTSTDTQYF
TGTGCCAGCAGCAAAAAGAGAGCACTCACTAGCACAGATACGCAGTATTTT
>.|TRBJ2-2|TRBV5-1
CASSLGRANTGELFF
TGCGCCAGCAGCTTGGGAAGAGCGAACACCGGGGAGCTGTTTTTT
>.|TRBJ2-5|TRBV25-1
CASSELLINGRMETQYF
TGTGCCAGCAGTGAACTCCTGATTAACGGGAGAATGGAGACCCAGTACTTC